This record covers a single T cell receptor beta chain. This clonotype came up a few times. Its target antigen remains unknown. No quality values exist for individual bases; no much larger clone is one base distant. The data are from a study of identical twins (TCRdb year 2016). Looking at the study overall: The study deep-sequenced TCR alpha and beta repertoires from monozygotic twins, unrelated adults of various ages and cord blood to test whether fetal clonotypes persist. Replicate twin experiments were performed at different times using different library preparation protocols to rule out contamination.

The CDR3 sequence holds 16 residues, the cysteine and phenylalanine included. The only DNA kept is the CDR3, 48 bases in frame from the first base. Via the germline V gene, CDR1 is SNHLY and CDR2 FYNNEI. The germline V end is reduced by 6 bases and the J end by 3 bases; junction bases left unmatched: 3. Every donor was a healthy Caucasian. Three pairs of female monozygotic twins, all aged about 18 to 30 years, made up the twin cohort. CD4+ and CD8+ T cell populations were isolated with positive isolation kits from Invitrogen. The library relied on 5' RACE. The reads were generated on an Illumina HiSeq 2000. A universal primer binding site was added through template switching, and the final cDNA carried a unique molecular identifier so that TCR cDNA molecules could be counted accurately. Specific primers in the conserved constant-segment region were used to synthesize first-strand cDNA for TCR alpha and beta chains. Each cDNA library was double barcoded, with a SMART-Mk sample barcode plus Illumina barcodes, to control for contamination. TruSeq adapter sequences along with Illumina sample barcodes were introduced in two successive PCR steps. Sequencing of the TCR alpha and beta cDNA libraries was done on the Illumina HiSeq platform using custom primers. In the original analysis: Raw reads were processed with MiGEC to extract unique molecular identifiers, and MiXCR was used to determine CDR3 positions. Recombination models were inferred per individual with the repgenHMM and IGoR tools using an EM algorithm. The tcR package in R was used for shared clonotype analysis, with sharing normalized by the product of cloneset sizes. Out-of-frame nonproductive sequences were analyzed to study raw recombination free of thymic and clonal selection effects. The public sequencing data were trimmed at Q25 with fastp and processed into clonotypes with MiXCR by TCRdb, which kept only in-frame beta chains. One record per CDR3 amino acid sequence lists the most common genes and DNA. For this entry, the V and J calls and clone size follow TCRdb and not the study's own pipeline. Counted in this sample were roughly 470,000 distinct CDR3 sequences; roughly an eighth of them appeared once. More than 0.8% of the sample is taken by the ten largest.

General conclusions and limits of the study: Zero-insertion analyses could be partly confounded by invariant T cells such as MAIT and iNKT, although diverse VJ usage argued against such confounding for most clonotypes. Abundant cord blood beta clonotypes carried fewer insertions; young adult naive repertoires showed a weaker similar trend, while memory repertoires showed none. In beta out-of-frame sequences, excess twin sharing was weaker, because having fewer shared sequences lowered the signal-to-noise ratio. Out-of-frame TCR alpha sharing in monozygotic twins was systematically underestimated by recombination models, whereas sharing between unrelated individuals was in agreement with the recombination models. Conclusions relied on cross-sectional statistical analysis, since the same donors could not be followed over many years. Compared with coincidental sharing between unrelated individuals, out-of-frame TCR alpha sequences shared between twins had an excess of sequences with low generation probability.

The same data also went into a second study, on yellow fever vaccine responses in identical twins. The second study's paper adds: According to the authors, in identical twins the way T cells responded to vaccination appeared partly convergent and partly personalized. The study precisely tracked vaccine-responding T cell clones in identical twins.

This receptor was identified in a woman in her late teens or twenties in good health. This sequence uses TRBV2 and TRBJ2-3; the central 16 bases match TRBD2. Specimen: CD4+ T cells sorted from blood. The CDR3 protein is CASSGTSGGATDTQYF. The nucleotide sequence is given as TGTGCCAGCAGCGGGACTAGCGGGGGGGCTACAGATACGCAGTATTTT.